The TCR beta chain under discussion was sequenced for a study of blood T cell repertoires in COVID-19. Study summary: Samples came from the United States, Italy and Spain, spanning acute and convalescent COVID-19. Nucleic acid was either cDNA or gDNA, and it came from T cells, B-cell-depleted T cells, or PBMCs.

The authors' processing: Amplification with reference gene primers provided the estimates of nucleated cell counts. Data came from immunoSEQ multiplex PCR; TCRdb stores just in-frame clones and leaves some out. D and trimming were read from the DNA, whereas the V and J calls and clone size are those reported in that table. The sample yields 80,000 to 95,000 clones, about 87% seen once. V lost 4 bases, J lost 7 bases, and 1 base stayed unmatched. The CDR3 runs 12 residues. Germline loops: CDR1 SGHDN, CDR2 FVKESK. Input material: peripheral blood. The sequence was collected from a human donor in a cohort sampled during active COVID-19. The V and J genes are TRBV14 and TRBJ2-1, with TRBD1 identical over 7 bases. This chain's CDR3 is CASSPGGNEQFF. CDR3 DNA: TGTGCCAGCAGCCCAGGGGGTAATGAGCAGTTCTTC.